Shown below are 6 T cell receptor beta chains from a single sample sequenced in a study of blood T cell repertoires in COVID-19. Libraries were prepared by immunoSEQ multiplex PCR; TCRdb keeps only in-frame clonotypes and omits some of them. Among about 180,000 clones listed, around 80% were seen once. Specimen: peripheral blood. All receptors come from a man between 65 and 85 years old with active or convalescent COVID-19.

V is TRBV20-1 and J is TRBJ1-2; the D gene is possibly TRBD1 (6 bases). The germline V and J ends were trimmed by 5 bases and 2 bases, with 6 bases remaining between them. Germline V gene lookup returns CDR1 DFQATT and CDR2 SNEGSKA (reference sequence). The CDR3 spans 11 residues. For the CDR3, the DNA is TGCAGTGCTCAGGGGAACTATGGCTACACCTTC. Amino acids: CSAQGNYGYTF.

This clone was seen at least ten times. The chain is built from TRBV13 and TRBJ2-7, with D perhaps TRBD2 (5 bases). Looked up from germline, CDR1 is PRHDT and CDR2 is FYEKMQ (reference sequence). The CDR3 runs to 15 residues. V gave up 3 bases and J gave up 0 bases, with 12 bases separating them. CDR3 sequence (DNA): TGTGCCAGCAGCTTGGGAGCGGAGAGCTCCTACGAGCAGTACTTC. Its protein is CASSLGAESSYEQYF.

V is TRBV19 and J is TRBJ2-7, with D unresolved. The CDR3 sequence is 14 residues long. Per the germline V gene, CDR1 is LNHDA and CDR2 is SQIVND (reference sequence). V lost 5 bases and J 2 bases, leaving 13 bases between the germline ends. CDR3 protein: CASSLPGDPYEQYF. CDR3 DNA sequence: TGTGCCAGTAGTCTCCCAGGTGACCCCTACGAGCAGTACTTC. Filled out from reference TRBV19 and TRBJ2-7, the complete variable domain reads DGGITQSPKYLFRKEGQNVTLSCEQNLNHDAMYWYRQDPGQGLRLIYYSQIVNDFQKGDIAEGYSVSREKKESFPLTVTSAQKNPTAFYLCASSLPGDPYEQYFGPGTRLTVT.

V and J are TRBV30 and TRBJ1-5, with D possibly being TRBD1 (5 bases). CDR3 size: 17 residues. Trimming removed 2 bases from V and 2 bases from J, with 19 bases in between. The germline V gene encodes CDR1 GTSNPN and CDR2 SVGIG (reference sequence). In nucleotides, the CDR3 is TGTGCCTGGAGTTCGCCGGGGGTTCCGAACGGCAATCAGCCCCAGCATTTT. The encoded protein is CAWSSPGVPNGNQPQHF.

The chain has TRBV4-1 and TRBJ1-4; tentatively, D is TRBD1 (5 bases). The CDR3 loop spans 13 amino acids. The V gene lost 1 base and the J gene lost 7 bases, with 7 bases spanning the gap. CDR1 and CDR2 (germline): MGHRA, YSYEKL. CDR3 bases: TGCGCCAGCAGCCAAGGCAGGGTTGAAAAACTGTTTTTT. Its translation: CASSQGRVEKLFF.

J is TRBJ2-3 and V is TRBV18, with 12 bases identical to TRBD2. There are 18 residues in the CDR3. Per germline, CDR1 KGHSH and CDR2 LQKENI. Trimming at V came to 3 bases and at J to 1 base, leaving 8 bases not matched to a gene. CDR3 in amino acids: CASSPTSGGSAGTDTQYF. The DNA of the CDR3 is TGTGCCAGCTCACCGACTAGCGGGGGATCGGCTGGCACAGATACGCAGTATTTT.